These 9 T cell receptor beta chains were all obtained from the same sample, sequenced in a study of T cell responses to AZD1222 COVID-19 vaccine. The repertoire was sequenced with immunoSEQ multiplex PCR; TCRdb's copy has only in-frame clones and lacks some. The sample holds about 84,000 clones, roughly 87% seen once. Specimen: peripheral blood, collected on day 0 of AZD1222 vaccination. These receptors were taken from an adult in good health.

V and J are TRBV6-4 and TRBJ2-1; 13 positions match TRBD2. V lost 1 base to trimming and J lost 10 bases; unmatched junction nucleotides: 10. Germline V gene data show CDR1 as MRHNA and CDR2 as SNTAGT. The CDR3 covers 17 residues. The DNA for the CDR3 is TGTGCCAGCAGTGACTTTACTAGCGGGAGGGTCCGGGCAGAGCAGTTCTTC. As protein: CASSDFTSGRVRAEQFF.

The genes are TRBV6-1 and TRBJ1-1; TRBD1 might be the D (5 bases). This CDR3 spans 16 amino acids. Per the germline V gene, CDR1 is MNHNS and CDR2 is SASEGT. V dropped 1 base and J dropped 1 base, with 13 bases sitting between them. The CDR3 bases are TGTGCCAGCAGTGAAGGGCCGGGGCTCTCGAACACTGAAGCTTTCTTT. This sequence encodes CASSEGPGLSNTEAFF.

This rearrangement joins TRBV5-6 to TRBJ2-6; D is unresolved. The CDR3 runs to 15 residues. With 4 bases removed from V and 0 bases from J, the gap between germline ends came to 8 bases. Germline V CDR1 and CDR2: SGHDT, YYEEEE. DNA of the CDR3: TGTGCCAGCAGCCTTTGGGCCTCTGGGGCCAACGTCCTGACTTTC. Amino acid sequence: CASSLWASGANVLTF.

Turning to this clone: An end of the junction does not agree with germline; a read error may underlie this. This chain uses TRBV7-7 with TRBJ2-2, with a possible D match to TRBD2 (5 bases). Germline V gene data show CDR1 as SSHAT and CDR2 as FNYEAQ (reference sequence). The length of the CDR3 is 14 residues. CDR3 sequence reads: CASSTGINTGELFF. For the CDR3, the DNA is TGTGCTAGCAGCACCGGGATCAACACCGGGGAGCTGTTTTTT.

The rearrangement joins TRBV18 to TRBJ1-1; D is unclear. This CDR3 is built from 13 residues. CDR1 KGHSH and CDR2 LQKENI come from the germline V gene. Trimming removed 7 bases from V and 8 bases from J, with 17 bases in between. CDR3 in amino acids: CASLADPPKEAFF. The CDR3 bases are TGTGCCAGCTTAGCCGACCCCCCAAAGGAAGCTTTCTTT. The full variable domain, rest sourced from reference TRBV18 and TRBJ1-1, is NAGVMQNPRHLVRRRGQEARLRCSPMKGHSHVYWYRQLPEEGLKFMVYLQKENIIDESGMPKERFSAEFPKEGPSILRIQQVVRGDSAAYFCASLADPPKEAFFGQGTRLTVV.

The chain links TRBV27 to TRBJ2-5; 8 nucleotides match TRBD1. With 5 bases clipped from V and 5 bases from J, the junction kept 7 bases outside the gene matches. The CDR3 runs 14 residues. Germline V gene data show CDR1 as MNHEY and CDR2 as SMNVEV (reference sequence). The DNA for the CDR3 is TGTGCCAGCAGTCTAGACAGGGGTTCGGAGACCCAGTACTTC. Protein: CASSLDRGSETQYF.

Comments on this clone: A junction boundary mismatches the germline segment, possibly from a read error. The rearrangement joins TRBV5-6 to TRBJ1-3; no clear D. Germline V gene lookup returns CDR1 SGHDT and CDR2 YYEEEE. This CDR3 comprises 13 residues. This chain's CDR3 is CASRVRGGNAIYF. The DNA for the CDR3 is TGTGCCAGCAGGGTCCGGGGTGGAAACGCCATATATTTT.

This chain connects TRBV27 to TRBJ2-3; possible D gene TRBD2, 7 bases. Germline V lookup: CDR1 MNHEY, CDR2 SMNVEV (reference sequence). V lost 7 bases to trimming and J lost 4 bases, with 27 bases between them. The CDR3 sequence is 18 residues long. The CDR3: CASTYRAFRRELSDTQYF. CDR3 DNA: TGTGCCAGCACGTACAGGGCATTTCGGCGGGAGCTTTCAGATACGCAGTATTTT.

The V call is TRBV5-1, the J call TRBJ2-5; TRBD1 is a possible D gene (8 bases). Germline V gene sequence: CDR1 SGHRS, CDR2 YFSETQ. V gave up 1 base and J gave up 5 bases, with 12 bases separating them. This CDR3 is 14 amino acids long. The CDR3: CASSLTGGEETQYF. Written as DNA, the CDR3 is TGCGCCAGCAGCTTGACAGGGGGGGAGGAGACCCAGTACTTC. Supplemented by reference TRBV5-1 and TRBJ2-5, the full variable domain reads KAGVTQTPRYLIKTRGQQVTLSCSPISGHRSVSWYQQTPGQGLQFLFEYFSETQRNKGNFPGRFSGRQFSNSRSEMNVSTLELGDSALYLCASSLTGGEETQYFGPGTRLLVL.